The 17 T cell receptor beta chains in this list originate from one sample, sequenced in a study of Graves' ophthalmopathy and Graves' hyperthyroidism. Amplification of the TCR beta CDR3 regions used RNA transcripts (as template). HTBI primers were employed in first-round RT-PCR, then a second-round multiplex PCR followed. MiXCR, run by TCRdb on the multiplex PCR reads, gives a single entry per CDR3 protein. The data show about 400,000 distinct CDR3 sequences, around 20% seen once. The sample taken for sequencing was peripheral blood. Receptors originate from a woman in her late teens or twenties with stable Graves' hyperthyroidism.

The sample holds many counts of this clonotype. The chain links TRBV11-2 to TRBJ1-6; TRBD1 matches 10 bases. This CDR3 is 15 amino acids long. The ends lost 2 bases at V and 10 bases at J; junction bases unmatched: 5. Germline CDR1 is SGHAT and CDR2 is FQNNGV. CDR3 residues: CASSLRTGGHSPLHF. CDR3 in DNA: TGTGCCAGCAGCTTAAGGACAGGGGGGCACTCACCCCTCCACTTT.

The CDR3 DNA sequence: TGTGCCAGCAGCCCAACGACAGGGCGAGCTTCACCCCTCCACTTT. Protein product: CASSPTTGRASPLHF. The rearrangement uses TRBV7-2 and TRBJ1-6; 7 bases agree with TRBD1. Germline lookup yields CDR1 SGHTA and CDR2 FQGNSA. The CDR3 has 15 residues. Trimming cost V 5 bases and J 9 bases; bases outside gene matches: 10.

This clonotype was seen repeatedly, ten times or more. A junction end diverges from the germline sequence, so it may reflect a read error. V usage is TRBV29-1 and J usage is TRBJ2-7; 8 bases are shared with TRBD1. Germline values: CDR1 SQVTM, CDR2 ANQGSEA. The CDR3 has 13 amino acids. CDR3 bases: TGCAGCGTTGACGGGACAGGCTCCCACGAGCAGTACTTC. It yields the protein CSVDGTGSHEQYF.

This clonotype was observed at least ten times. The chain couples TRBV20-1 to TRBJ1-1; maybe TRBD1 (5 bases). Trimming removed 1 base at V and 4 bases at J, with 7 bases between. CDR1 DFQATT and CDR2 SNEGSKA come from the germline V gene (reference sequence). There are 12 residues in the CDR3. The CDR3 coding sequence is TGCAGTGCTAGAGGGGACTTCACTGAAGCTTTCTTT. Translating gives CSARGDFTEAFF.

This clonotype was counted at least ten times. The rearrangement joins TRBV19 to TRBJ2-4, with D perhaps TRBD1 or TRBD2 (6 bases each). Germline V gene sequence: CDR1 LNHDA, CDR2 SQIVND (reference sequence). V gave up 5 bases and J gave up 7 bases, with 12 bases separating them. This CDR3 is built from 13 residues. CDR3 nucleotides: TGTGCCAGTAGTGGGGGGCGGCGGAACATTCAGTACTTC. Its translation is CASSGGRRNIQYF. The whole variable domain, remainder taken from reference TRBV19 and TRBJ2-4, is DGGITQSPKYLFRKEGQNVTLSCEQNLNHDAMYWYRQDPGQGLRLIYYSQIVNDFQKGDIAEGYSVSREKKESFPLTVTSAQKNPTAFYLCASSGGRRNIQYFGAGTRLSVL.

This clonotype was counted at least ten times. The chain employs TRBV7-2 and TRBJ2-1; D perhaps matches TRBD2 (6 bases). This CDR3 comprises 15 residues. CDR1 is SGHTA, CDR2 FQGNSA, per germline. V lost 5 bases and J 8 bases, leaving 19 bases between the germline ends. This CDR3 reads CASSLSSGSFDEQFF. The DNA of the CDR3 is TGTGCCAGCAGCCTCTCCAGCGGGTCCTTCGATGAGCAGTTCTTC.

In its sample, this clonotype was seen many times. This chain connects TRBV20-1 to TRBJ2-7, with 10 bases that match TRBD2. V gave up 4 bases and J gave up 7 bases; unmatched junction bases: 13. CDR1 DFQATT and CDR2 SNEGSKA come from the germline V gene (reference sequence). This CDR3 spans 15 amino acids. CDR3 loop: CSATRTSGLPGEQYF. In DNA form, the CDR3 reads TGCAGTGCTACGAGGACTAGCGGCCTCCCGGGGGAGCAGTACTTC.

This clonotype was observed a single time. The V and J genes are TRBV29-1 and TRBJ1-2, with 11 bases identical to TRBD1. CDR3 length: 12 amino acids. The V and J ends lost 8 bases and 6 bases, in that order; junction bases with no gene match: 5. CDR1 is SQVTM, CDR2 ANQGSEA, per germline. CDR3 in DNA: TGCAGCACCGGACAGGGGGCGGATGGCTACACCTTC. This encodes CSTGQGADGYTF. The full variable domain, with the rest looked up from reference TRBV29-1 and TRBJ1-2, is SAVISQKPSRDICQRGTSLTIQCQVDSQVTMMFWYRQQPGQSLTLIATANQGSEATYESGFVIDKFPISRPNLTFSTLTVSNMSPEDSSIYLCSTGQGADGYTFGSGTRLTVV.

This clonotype was seen a handful of times. V is TRBV4-1 and J is TRBJ2-7, with D perhaps given as TRBD1 or TRBD2 (5 bases each). The CDR3 runs 16 residues. Trimming removed 2 bases at V and 2 bases at J, with 16 bases between. Germline assignment: CDR1 MGHRA and CDR2 YSYEKL. The CDR3 nucleotides are TGCGCCAGCAGCCAAAGGACCTGGGACGGGACCTACGAGCAGTACTTC. Translating gives CASSQRTWDGTYEQYF.

This clonotype appeared many times. The chain couples TRBV6-5 to TRBJ2-7; D is unresolved. CDR3 length: 13 residues. Per germline, CDR1 MNHEY and CDR2 SVGAGI. V was pared by 2 bases and J by 4 bases, with 9 bases between. The CDR3 DNA reads TGTGCCAGCAGTTACAACAGTATTTACGAGCAGTACTTC. Translation: CASSYNSIYEQYF.

This chain uses TRBV6-4 with TRBJ2-7; no firm D call. CDR3 length: 13 residues. CDR1 MRHNA and CDR2 SNTAGT come from the germline V gene. The V end lost 3 bases, the J end lost 6 bases, and 12 bases lay between the germline ends. Here the CDR3 DNA reads TGTGCCAGCAGTGATTTCTCCGTATCCGAGCAGTACTTC. It translates to CASSDFSVSEQYF.

This clonotype was detected only a few times. The chain employs TRBV5-1 and TRBJ2-3; D gene uncertain. CDR1 is SGHRS and CDR2 is YFSETQ in the germline V gene. This CDR3 is 15 amino acids long. With 2 bases removed from V and 5 bases from J, the gap between germline ends came to 15 bases. The CDR3 here is CASSFLRVGRDTQYF. CDR3 coding DNA: TGCGCCAGCAGCTTCCTTCGGGTGGGAAGAGATACGCAGTATTTT. The full variable domain, in which reference TRBV5-1 and TRBJ2-3 provide the parts outside the CDR3, is KAGVTQTPRYLIKTRGQQVTLSCSPISGHRSVSWYQQTPGQGLQFLFEYFSETQRNKGNFPGRFSGRQFSNSRSEMNVSTLELGDSALYLCASSFLRVGRDTQYFGPGTRLTVL.

The sample holds many counts of this clonotype. The chain uses TRBV7-2 and TRBJ1-1; perhaps TRBD1 as D (6 bases). This CDR3 has 13 residues. V gave up 3 bases and J gave up 8 bases, with 13 bases separating them. Germline lookup yields CDR1 SGHTA and CDR2 FQGNSA. DNA for the CDR3: TGTGCCAGCAGCTTTTCCCGGGACAAAGAAGCTTTCTTT. Its translation is CASSFSRDKEAFF.

This clonotype has a count of ten or more. The chain uses TRBV10-3 and TRBJ2-4; D gene ambiguous. V was trimmed by 1 base and J by 5 bases, leaving 6 bases between them. Germline assignment: CDR1 ENHRY and CDR2 SYGVKD. The CDR3 is 13 residues long. The CDR3 DNA is TGTGCCATCAGTGAGTATGGAGAAAACATTCAGTACTTC. Amino acid sequence: CAISEYGENIQYF.

The table lists this clonotype with many counts. The chain uses TRBV6-2 or TRBV6-3 and TRBJ2-5; TRBD2 matches at 9 bases. V dropped 2 bases and J dropped 4; count of bases not matched to a gene: 11. The CDR3 runs to 17 residues. Germline CDR1 reads MNHEY; CDR2 reads SVGEGT. The CDR3 sequence: CASSYNLAGAFGETQYF. The CDR3 DNA follows: TGTGCCAGCAGTTACAACTTAGCGGGAGCCTTCGGAGAGACCCAGTACTTC.

There are many counts of this clonotype. CDR3 DNA: TGTGCCAGCAGCTTAGTACTAGCGGCAAACTACGAGCAGTACTTC. Translated: CASSLVLAANYEQYF. The chain carries TRBV7-9 and TRBJ2-7; TRBD2 agrees at 8 bases. CDR1 is SEHNR and CDR2 is FQNEAQ in the germline V gene (reference sequence). CDR3 length: 15 residues. The trim removed 1 base at V and 3 bases at J, leaving 5 bases unmatched.

This clonotype was detected a few times. This CDR3 reads CASSQGSRVSGNTIYF. In DNA form, the CDR3 reads TGTGCCAGCAGCCAAGGTTCCAGGGTCTCTGGAAACACCATATATTTT. The chain employs TRBV3-1 and TRBJ1-3, with D perhaps matching TRBD1 (5 bases). The CDR3 is made up of 16 amino acids. V lost 1 base and J 0 bases, leaving 10 bases between the germline ends. Germline V gives CDR1 LGHDT, CDR2 YNNKEL (reference sequence).